The rows below give T cell receptor beta chains drawn from one sample of a study of CD8 T cells in Susac syndrome. TCRdb re-analysed the immunoSEQ multiplex PCR reads in MiXCR, keeping a single row per CDR3 protein. The sample consists of approximately 200,000 distinct CDR3 sequences, over 90% of them appearing once. The material sequenced was CD4+ T cells from PBMCs. These receptors all come from a human donor with multiple sclerosis. Each CDR3 is given with its conserved first and last residue. D genes are given only for firm matches.

>TRBV20-1|13|TRBD2
CSARRGLFTEQFF
>TRBV11-2|14|.
CASSLTQDIREQYF
>TRBV30|13|.
CAWRLHNTGELFF
>TRBV3-1|16|TRBD1
CASTLGGTEPNSPLHF
>TRBV7-2|14|.
CASSPTGGRTEAFF
>TRBV6-5|14|TRBD2
CASTPRGGAVEQYF
>TRBV30|15|TRBD1
CAWSGDRGSHNEQFF
>TRBV12-3/TRBV12-4|12|.
CASILSGNTIYF
>TRBV5-1|14|TRBD1
CASRPLPGGTEAFF
>TRBV21-1|11|.
CASSIDDEGFF
>TRBV2|13|.
CASSENPGETQYF
>TRBV7-9|13|.
CASRPTGSQTQYF
>TRBV30|13|TRBD2
CARDGGVLYEQYF
>TRBV29-1|14|.
CSAIQDLSYNEQFF
>TRBV30|13|.
CAWSVSGPFGYTF
>TRBV29-1|13|TRBD2
CSVGRTRPVEQFF
>TRBV29-1|12|TRBD1
CSAGQEIHEQYF